The 18 T cell receptor beta chains in this list originate from one sample, sequenced in a study of T cells in localized non-small cell lung cancer. Sequencing used immunoSEQ multiplex PCR; TCRdb keeps in-frame clones, though not all of them. The sample carries some 1,400 clones, less than 25% recorded once. This specimen consisted of lung tumor tissue, obtained before any cancer treatment. The receptors originated from a female donor older than 55 with stage II squamous cell lung carcinoma.

The V call is TRBV5-1, the J call TRBJ2-3; 12 bases are shared with TRBD2. The CDR3 has 14 residues. Germline assignment: CDR1 SGHRS and CDR2 YFSETQ. Germline trimming cut 6 bases from V and 5 bases from J; bases unmatched to any gene: 4. For the CDR3, the DNA is TGCGCCAGCACTAGCGGGGGGGCCGGAGATACGCAGTATTTT. This codes for CASTSGGAGDTQYF.

This clone was counted between two and nine times. The chain has TRBV30 and TRBJ1-2; D remains ambiguous. Trimming removed 0 bases from V and 7 bases from J, with 9 bases in between. The V gene's germline CDR1 is GTSNPN and CDR2 SVGIG (reference sequence). The CDR3 has 12 residues. CDR3: CAWSVILGGYTF. The CDR3 DNA is TGTGCCTGGAGTGTTATCCTGGGTGGCTACACCTTC. The full variable domain, rest sourced from reference TRBV30 and TRBJ1-2, is SQTIHQWPATLVQPVGSPLSLECTVEGTSNPNLYWYRQAAGRGLQLLFYSVGIGQISSEVPQNLSASRPQDRQFILSSKKLLLSDSGFYLCAWSVILGGYTFGSGTRLTVV.

In its sample, this clone ranks as medium-sized. The rearrangement joins TRBV6-8 to TRBJ1-6, with D possibly TRBD1 on 5 matching bases. The length of the CDR3 is 17 residues. Germline V lookup: CDR1 MNHGY, CDR2 SAAAGT. V lost 2 bases and J lost 9, with 20 bases in between. The CDR3: CASSYQPPQGRASPLHF. Written as DNA, the CDR3 is TGTGCCAGCAGTTACCAACCGCCCCAGGGTCGGGCTTCACCCCTCCACTTT.

Within the sample, this clone is medium-sized. This chain connects TRBV11-3 to TRBJ2-3; possible D gene TRBD1, 6 bases. Germline loops: CDR1 SGHNT, CDR2 YENEEA. With 5 bases removed from V and 0 bases from J, the gap between germline ends came to 12 bases. The CDR3 has 15 amino acids. This CDR3 is CASSPTGLSTDTQYF. The CDR3 coding sequence is TGTGCCAGCAGCCCTACAGGGCTCAGCACAGATACGCAGTATTTT.

This clone was seen a few times. This sequence joins TRBV11-3 and TRBJ2-1; D is perhaps TRBD1 (6 bases). Per germline, CDR1 SGHNT and CDR2 YENEEA. The CDR3 is 17 residues long. V dropped 1 base and J dropped 0 bases, with 13 bases sitting between them. The CDR3 bases are TGTGCCAGCAGCTTAGGCCAGGGGTTTAGCTCCTACAATGAGCAGTTCTTC. Residues: CASSLGQGFSSYNEQFF. The full variable domain, with the rest looked up from reference TRBV11-3 and TRBJ2-1, is EAGVVQSPRYKIIEKKQPVAFWCNPISGHNTLYWYLQNLGQGPELLIRYENEEAVDDSQLPKDRFSAERLKGVDSTLKIQPAELGDSAVYLCASSLGQGFSSYNEQFFGPGTRLTVL.

The chain recombines TRBV10-2 with TRBJ2-1; D is ambiguous. The CDR3 contains 12 residues. V was shortened by 7 bases and J by 9 bases, with 13 bases between the two germline ends. CDR1 WSHSY and CDR2 SAAADI come from the germline V gene. The CDR3 region is CASNPLSGEQFF. As DNA, the CDR3 is TGCGCCAGCAACCCCCTTTCGGGTGAGCAGTTCTTC.

The rearrangement links TRBV30 to TRBJ2-7; 10 bases map to TRBD1. Germline CDR1 and CDR2: GTSNPN and SVGIG (reference sequence). J was trimmed by 2 bases and V by 5 bases; bases with no gene match: 6. CDR3 size: 14 residues. For the CDR3, the DNA is TGTGCCTGGTCCGGACAGGGGGTGACCTACGAGCAGTACTTC. Translated: CAWSGQGVTYEQYF.

This clone is termed medium-sized. The chain has TRBV9 and TRBJ1-2; no definite D call. The V gene's germline CDR1 is SGDLS and CDR2 YYNGEE. Trimming removed 0 bases from V and 8 bases from J, with 11 bases in between. CDR3 length: 13 residues. CDR3 loop: CASSVDGERGYTF. CDR3 nucleotides: TGTGCCAGCAGCGTAGATGGGGAACGGGGCTACACCTTC.

In its sample, this clone was seen a few times. This chain uses TRBV7-2 with TRBJ2-7; 7 bases are a match to TRBD2. With V trimmed by 5 bases and J by 3 bases, 4 bases remained unmatched. The CDR3 spans 13 residues. Germline-derived CDR1 and CDR2 are SGHTA and FQGNSA. Here the CDR3 reads CASSRTSDYEQYV. DNA of the CDR3: TGTGCCAGCAGCCGTACTAGCGACTACGAGCAGTACGTC.

This clone is judged large. V gene TRBV28 combines with J gene TRBJ2-2; no clear D gene. V lost 2 bases and J lost 6, with 10 bases in between. CDR1 is MDHEN and CDR2 is SYDVKM in the germline V gene. CDR3 length equals 14 residues. This chain's CDR3 is CASSLASASGELFF. The DNA for the CDR3 is TGTGCCAGCAGTTTAGCGAGCGCCTCCGGGGAGCTGTTTTTT.

This sequence joins TRBV5-1 and TRBJ2-7; D could derive from TRBD1 or TRBD2 (5 bases each). The V end was cut by 3 bases, the J end by 3 bases, with 19 bases between. This CDR3 contains 16 residues. Germline V gene data show CDR1 as SGHRS and CDR2 as YFSETQ. The CDR3 DNA sequence: TGCGCCAGCAGCTCGCGACGAGGGGACGGAGGCTACGAGCAGTACTTC. Amino acids: CASSSRRGDGGYEQYF.

This clone is deemed large. The V and J genes are TRBV9 and TRBJ2-5; a weak D match, TRBD2 (6 bases). Germline V gene data show CDR1 as SGDLS and CDR2 as YYNGEE. Between the trimmed V and J ends, which lost 0 bases and 1 base, there was a span of 7 bases. The CDR3 is 14 amino acids. The CDR3 DNA sequence: TGTGCCAGCAGCGTAGTGGGGGGCCAAGAGACCCAGTACTTC. It encodes CASSVVGGQETQYF. The entire variable domain, with the rest obtained from reference TRBV9 and TRBJ2-5, is as follows: DSGVTQTPKHLITATGQRVTLRCSPRSGDLSVYWYQQSLDQGLQFLIQYYNGEERAKGNILERFSAQQFPDLHSELNLSSLELGDSALYFCASSVVGGQETQYFGPGTRLLVL.

This sequence joins TRBV6-8 and TRBJ2-7, with a possible D match to TRBD2 (5 bases). The germline V gene has CDR1 MNHGY and CDR2 SAAAGT. V lost 6 bases and J 0 bases, leaving 18 bases between the germline ends. CDR3 length: 16 amino acids. Written as DNA, the CDR3 is TGTGCCAGCAGGGAATTAGCGTCGACGAGCTCCTACGAGCAGTACGTC. This gives the protein CASRELASTSSYEQYV.

The chain recombines TRBV19 with TRBJ2-7; 11 positions match TRBD1. This CDR3 is built from 13 residues. CDR1 and CDR2 (germline): LNHDA, SQIVND (reference sequence). Germline trimming cut 9 bases from V and 7 bases from J; bases unmatched to any gene: 8. The CDR3 bases are TGTGCCAGCCGCGGGACAGGGGGATATGAGCAGTACTTC. It yields the protein CASRGTGGYEQYF.

This chain connects TRBV19 to TRBJ1-2, with D possibly TRBD1 on 5 matching bases. This CDR3 has 17 amino acids. Germline assignment: CDR1 LNHDA and CDR2 SQIVND (reference sequence). V gave up 5 bases and J gave up 1 base, with 20 bases separating them. The CDR3: CASSARQYLPLNYGYTF. CDR3 bases: TGTGCCAGTAGTGCTCGACAGTACTTACCTCTTAACTATGGCTACACCTTC.

This chain links TRBV29-1 with TRBJ1-1, with TRBD1 as a possible D gene (5 bases). V was clipped by 2 bases and J by 0 bases, with 13 bases between them. Germline V gives CDR1 SQVTM, CDR2 ANQGSEA. The CDR3 consists of 15 residues. The DNA for the CDR3 is TGCAGCGTTGAATCGTTGGGGGAGATGAACACTGAAGCTTTCTTT. Translation: CSVESLGEMNTEAFF.

J is TRBJ1-1 and V is TRBV9; D unresolved. The CDR3 totals 15 residues. V lost 0 bases to trimming and J lost 4 bases, with 13 bases between them. In germline, CDR1 is SGDLS, CDR2 YYNGEE. The DNA for the CDR3 is TGTGCCAGCAGCGTAGCTCCCGGGTACGGCACTGAAGCTTTCTTT. It specifies CASSVAPGYGTEAFF.

This clone was seen a handful of times. This sequence joins TRBV11-3 and TRBJ1-1; 7 bases fit TRBD1. V lost 2 bases and J lost 1; bases outside the gene matches: 4. This CDR3 comprises 15 residues. Per germline, CDR1 SGHNT and CDR2 YENEEA. CDR3 in DNA: TGTGCCAGCAGCTTACGGGGACAGCAGAACACTGAAGCTTTCTTT. Amino acid sequence: CASSLRGQQNTEAFF.